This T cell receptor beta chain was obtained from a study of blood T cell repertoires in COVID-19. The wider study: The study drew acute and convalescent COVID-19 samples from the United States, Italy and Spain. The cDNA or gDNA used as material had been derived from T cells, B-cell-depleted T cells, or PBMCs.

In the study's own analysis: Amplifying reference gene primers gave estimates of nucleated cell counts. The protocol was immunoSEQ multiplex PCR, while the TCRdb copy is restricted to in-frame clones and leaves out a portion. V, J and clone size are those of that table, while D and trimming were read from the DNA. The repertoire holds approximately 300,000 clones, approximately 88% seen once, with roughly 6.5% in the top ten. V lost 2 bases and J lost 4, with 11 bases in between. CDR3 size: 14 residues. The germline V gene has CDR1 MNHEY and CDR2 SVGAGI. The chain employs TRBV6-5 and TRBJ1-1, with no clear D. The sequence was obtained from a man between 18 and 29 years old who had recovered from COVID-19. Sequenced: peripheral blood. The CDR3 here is CASSYGTQTTEAFF. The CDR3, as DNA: TGTGCCAGCAGTTACGGCACACAGACCACTGAAGCTTTCTTT.